Shown below are 17 T cell receptor beta chains from a single sample sequenced in a study of blood T cell repertoires in COVID-19 (dated by TCRdb to the early 2020s). Library method: the immunoSEQ multiplex PCR assay. TCRdb holds this immuneACCESS table with in-frame rearrangements only. Some clones are missing; in checked studies, unresolved V genes explain under half, and the rest has no known cause. A total of approximately 430,000 clones appear in this sample, just over 85% of them only once. The ten largest clonotypes hold approximately 1.4% of the sample. The specimen was peripheral blood. The receptors originated from a woman in her twenties or thirties with active or convalescent COVID-19.

J is TRBJ1-6 and V is TRBV6-1, with TRBD1 matching 7 bases. Trimming removed 1 base from V and 8 bases from J; junction bases left unmatched: 8. This CDR3 contains 16 residues. Germline V lookup: CDR1 MNHNS, CDR2 SASEGT. CDR3 DNA sequence: TGTGCCAGCAGTGAAGTCGGGACAGAGGCATATTCACCCCTCCACTTT. Translating gives CASSEVGTEAYSPLHF.

V usage is TRBV4-2 and J usage is TRBJ1-6; 9 positions match TRBD1. CDR1 is LGHNA, CDR2 YNFKEQ, per germline. Germline trimming cut 1 base from V and 4 bases from J; bases unmatched to any gene: 8. The CDR3 runs 18 residues. CDR3 sequence: CASSQGSRDRAYNSPLHF. DNA of the CDR3: TGTGCCAGCAGCCAAGGGTCCCGGGACAGGGCTTATAATTCACCCCTCCACTTT.

V usage is TRBV28 and J usage is TRBJ1-3; TRBD1 matches at 11 bases. Germline V CDR1 and CDR2: MDHEN, SYDVKM. This CDR3 spans 16 amino acids. The trim removed 5 bases at V and 4 bases at J, leaving 7 bases unmatched. The CDR3: CASSHGDRGLGNTIYF. As DNA, the CDR3 is TGTGCCAGCAGTCATGGGGACAGGGGGTTAGGAAACACCATATATTTT.

In its sample, this clone was seen once. The CDR3 nucleotides read TGTGCCAGTAGTATAGCCCACTCAGTCTATAGGACTAGCGAATTCCGGGCAGATACGCAGTATTTT. Translation gives CASSIAHSVYRTSEFRADTQYF. The gene calls are TRBV19 and TRBJ2-3; TRBD2 matches at 9 bases. V lost 1 base to trimming and J lost 4 bases; unmatched junction nucleotides: 24. This CDR3 has 22 amino acids. The germline V gene encodes CDR1 LNHDA and CDR2 SQIVND (reference sequence).

The genes are TRBV2 and TRBJ1-5; D possibly corresponds to TRBD1 (6 bases). Germline values: CDR1 SNHLY, CDR2 FYNNEI. Trimming stripped 6 bases from V and 7 bases from J, with 19 bases between. The length of the CDR3 is 15 residues. The CDR3 nucleotides read TGTGCCAGCAGAAACCGGACAGAAGGTCGGCAGCCCCAGCATTTT. Protein sequence: CASRNRTEGRQPQHF.

V is TRBV7-2 and J is TRBJ2-6, with TRBD1 matching 7 bases. This CDR3 has 16 residues. Germline trimming cut 5 bases from V and 0 bases from J; bases unmatched to any gene: 4. The germline CDR1 and CDR2 sequences are SGHTA and FQGNSA. The CDR3 DNA is TGTGCCAGCAGCGGGGGACAGCTCTCTGGGGCCAACGTCCTGACTTTC. This gives the protein CASSGGQLSGANVLTF.

V is TRBV2 and J is TRBJ2-3; 10 bases align to TRBD2. This CDR3 is built from 16 residues. V lost 7 bases, J lost 2 bases, and 9 bases stayed unmatched. CDR1 SNHLY and CDR2 FYNNEI come from the germline V gene. The CDR3 loop is CASNVAGGGDTDTQYF. The CDR3 DNA reads as TGTGCCAGCAACGTAGCGGGGGGCGGGGACACAGATACGCAGTATTTT.

The CDR3, as DNA: TGTGCCAGCAGCTTGGGGCAGGCTTTAGTCTACGAGCAGTACTTC. Its protein product is CASSLGQALVYEQYF. The chain joins TRBV5-6 to TRBJ2-7; D remains ambiguous. The CDR3 covers 15 residues. From germline, CDR1 is SGHDT and CDR2 YYEEEE. V lost 0 bases, J lost 3 bases, and 13 bases lay in between.

This chain connects TRBV7-2 to TRBJ1-2; 8 bases are shared with TRBD1. Germline trimming cut 4 bases from V and 1 base from J; bases unmatched to any gene: 11. The length of the CDR3 is 17 residues. Germline CDR1 SGHTA, CDR2 FQGNSA. The CDR3 sequence is CASSSSIGTGINYGYTF. The CDR3 nucleotides read TGTGCCAGCAGCTCCTCGATCGGGACAGGAATTAACTATGGCTACACCTTC.

The V and J genes are TRBV2 and TRBJ2-7; D is possibly TRBD2 (6 bases). The CDR3 extends over 14 amino acids. V was clipped by 5 bases and J by 1 base, with 12 bases between them. CDR1 and CDR2 from the germline V gene are SNHLY and FYNNEI. The CDR3 nucleotides read TGTGCCAGCAGTCTCCGGGACTGGTCCTACGAGCAGTACTTC. Protein product: CASSLRDWSYEQYF.

The rearrangement uses TRBV5-1 and TRBJ1-2; D is unclear. The CDR3 is made up of 14 amino acids. CDR1 is SGHRS, CDR2 YFSETQ, per germline. Trimming took 0 bases from V and 4 from J, leaving 10 bases between them. The CDR3 sequence: CASSLDGLSYGYTF. CDR3 bases: TGCGCCAGCAGCTTGGATGGCCTCTCCTATGGCTACACCTTC.

Regarding this clone: The identical CDR3 is also encoded by other nucleotide sequences in the sample. The chain combines TRBV6-5 with TRBJ1-1; TRBD1 agrees at 8 bases. The CDR3 totals 13 residues. CDR1 and CDR2 (germline): MNHEY, SVGAGI. Unmatched junction bases numbered 5, after V lost 8 bases and J lost 3 bases. The CDR3 region has the DNA TGTGCCAGCCGTCGGACAGGGTACACTGAAGCTTTCTTT. This translates into CASRRTGYTEAFF.

The chain has TRBV5-4 and TRBJ1-6; 8 positions agree with TRBD1. The CDR3 consists of 17 residues. CDR1 SGHNT and CDR2 YYREEE come from the germline V gene (reference sequence). V trimming: 0 bases; J trimming: 4 bases; junction bases outside the gene matches: 6. The CDR3: CASSLARGRTYNSPLHF. In DNA form, the CDR3 reads TGTGCCAGCAGCTTGGCCAGGGGGCGGACTTATAATTCACCCCTCCACTTT. The full variable domain, completed using reference TRBV5-4 and TRBJ1-6, is ETGVTQSPTHLIKTRGQQVTLRCSSQSGHNTVSWYQQALGQGPQFIFQYYREEENGRGNFPPRFSGLQFPNYSSELNVNALELDDSALYLCASSLARGRTYNSPLHFGNGTRLTVT.

This chain joins TRBV25-1 and TRBJ2-7; a weak D match, TRBD2 (6 bases). The V end lost 4 bases, the J end lost 7 bases, and 11 bases lay between the germline ends. Germline assignment: CDR1 MGHDK and CDR2 SYGVNS. The CDR3 consists of 12 residues. CDR3 amino acids: CASSVAGREQYF. The CDR3 DNA reads TGTGCCAGCAGTGTTGCGGGGCGGGAGCAGTACTTC.

The chain is built from TRBV6-6 and TRBJ2-3; 8 bases are a match to TRBD1. This CDR3 is 13 amino acids long. The germline V gene has CDR1 MNHNY and CDR2 SVGAGI (reference sequence). V shed 7 bases, J shed 5 bases, and the junction held 5 bases outside the gene matches. Here the CDR3 reads CASKDRVVDTQYF. The CDR3 DNA reads TGTGCCAGCAAGGACAGGGTGGTAGATACGCAGTATTTT.

This sequence joins TRBV14 and TRBJ1-6, with D tentatively TRBD1 (5 bases). CDR1 and CDR2 (germline): SGHDN, FVKESK. CDR3 length: 14 residues. V was cut by 4 bases and J by 8 bases, with 12 bases left in between. The CDR3 protein is CASSPPGEHSPLHF. The CDR3 region has the DNA TGTGCCAGCAGCCCGCCGGGGGAGCATTCACCCCTCCACTTT.

This clone appeared a single time. The chain couples TRBV6-1 to TRBJ2-4, with D possibly matching TRBD1 (5 bases). This CDR3 is built from 17 residues. Per germline, CDR1 MNHNS and CDR2 SASEGT. The germline V and J ends were trimmed by 0 bases and 1 base, with 13 bases remaining between them. The CDR3 coding sequence is TGTGCCAGCAGTGAAGCCCCAGGGTCTGTCGCCAAAAACATTCAGTACTTC. Its protein product is CASSEAPGSVAKNIQYF.